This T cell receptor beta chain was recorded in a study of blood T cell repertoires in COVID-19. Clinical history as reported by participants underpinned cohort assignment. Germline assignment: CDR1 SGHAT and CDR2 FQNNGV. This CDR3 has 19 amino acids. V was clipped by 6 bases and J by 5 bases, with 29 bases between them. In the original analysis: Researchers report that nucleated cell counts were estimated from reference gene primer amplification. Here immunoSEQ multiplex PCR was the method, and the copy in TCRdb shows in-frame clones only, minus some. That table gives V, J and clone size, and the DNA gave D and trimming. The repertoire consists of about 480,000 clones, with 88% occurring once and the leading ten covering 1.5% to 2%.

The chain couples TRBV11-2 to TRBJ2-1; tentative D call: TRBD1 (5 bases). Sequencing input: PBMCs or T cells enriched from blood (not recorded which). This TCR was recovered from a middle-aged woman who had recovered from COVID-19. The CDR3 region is CASSLTPPTSLGAHNEQFF. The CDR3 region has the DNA TGTGCCAGCAGTCTTACCCCTCCCACGTCCTTAGGGGCACACAATGAGCAGTTCTTC.